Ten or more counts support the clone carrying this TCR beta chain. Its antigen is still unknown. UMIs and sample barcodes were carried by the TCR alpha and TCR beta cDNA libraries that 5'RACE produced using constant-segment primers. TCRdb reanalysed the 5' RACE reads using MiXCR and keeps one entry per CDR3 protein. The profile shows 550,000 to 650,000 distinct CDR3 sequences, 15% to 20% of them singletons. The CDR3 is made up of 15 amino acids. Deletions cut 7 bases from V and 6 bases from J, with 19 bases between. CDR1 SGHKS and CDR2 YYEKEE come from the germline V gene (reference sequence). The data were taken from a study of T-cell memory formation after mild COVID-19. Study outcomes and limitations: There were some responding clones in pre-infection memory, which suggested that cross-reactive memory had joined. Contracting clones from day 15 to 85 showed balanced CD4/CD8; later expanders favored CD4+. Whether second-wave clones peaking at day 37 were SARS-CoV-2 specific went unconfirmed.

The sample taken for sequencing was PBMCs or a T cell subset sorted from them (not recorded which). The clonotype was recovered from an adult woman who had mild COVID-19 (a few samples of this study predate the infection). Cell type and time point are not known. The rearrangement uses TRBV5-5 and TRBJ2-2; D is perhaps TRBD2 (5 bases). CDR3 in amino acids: CASLALTGKPGELFF. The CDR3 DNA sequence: TGTGCCAGCCTAGCCCTCACGGGGAAACCCGGGGAGCTGTTTTTT.